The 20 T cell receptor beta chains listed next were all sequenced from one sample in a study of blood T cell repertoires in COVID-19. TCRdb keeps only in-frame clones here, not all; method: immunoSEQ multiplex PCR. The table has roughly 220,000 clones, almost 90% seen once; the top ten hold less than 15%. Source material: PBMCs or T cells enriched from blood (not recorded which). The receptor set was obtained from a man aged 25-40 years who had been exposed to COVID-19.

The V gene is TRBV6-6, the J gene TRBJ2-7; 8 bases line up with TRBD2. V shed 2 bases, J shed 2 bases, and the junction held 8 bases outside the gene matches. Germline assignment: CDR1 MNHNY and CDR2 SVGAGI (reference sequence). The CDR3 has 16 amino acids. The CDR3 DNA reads TGTGCCAGCAGTTACCCGGAGACTAGCGACGCCTACGAGCAGTACTTC. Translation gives CASSYPETSDAYEQYF.

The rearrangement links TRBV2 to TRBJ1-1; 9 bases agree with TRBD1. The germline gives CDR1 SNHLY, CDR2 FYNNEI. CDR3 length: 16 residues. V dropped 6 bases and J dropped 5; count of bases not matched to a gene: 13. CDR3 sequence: CASRPVIGTGRTEAFF. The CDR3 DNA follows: TGTGCCAGCAGACCCGTTATTGGGACAGGGAGGACTGAAGCTTTCTTT.

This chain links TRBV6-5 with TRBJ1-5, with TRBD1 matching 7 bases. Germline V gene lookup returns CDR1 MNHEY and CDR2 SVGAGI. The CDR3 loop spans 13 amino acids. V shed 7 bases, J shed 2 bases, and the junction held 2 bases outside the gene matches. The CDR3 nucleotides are TGTGCCAGCATGGGGACAGGCAATCAGCCCCAGCATTTT. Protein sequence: CASMGTGNQPQHF.

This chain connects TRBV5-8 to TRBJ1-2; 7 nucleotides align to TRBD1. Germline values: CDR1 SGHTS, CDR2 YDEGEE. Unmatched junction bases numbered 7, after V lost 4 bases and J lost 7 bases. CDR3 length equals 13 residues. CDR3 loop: CASSADREIGYTF. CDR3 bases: TGTGCCAGCAGCGCTGACAGGGAAATTGGCTACACCTTC.

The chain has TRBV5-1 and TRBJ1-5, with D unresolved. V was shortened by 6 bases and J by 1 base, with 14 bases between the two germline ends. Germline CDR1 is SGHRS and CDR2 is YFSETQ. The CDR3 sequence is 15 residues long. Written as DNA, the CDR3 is TGCGCCAGCAAGAAGAACCCTGAGAGCAATCAGCCCCAGCATTTT. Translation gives CASKKNPESNQPQHF.

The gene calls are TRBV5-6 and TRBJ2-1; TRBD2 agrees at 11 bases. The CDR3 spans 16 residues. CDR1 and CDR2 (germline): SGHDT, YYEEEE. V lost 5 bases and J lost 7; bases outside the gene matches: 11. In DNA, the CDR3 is TGTGCCAGCAGTTCCTTAGCGGGGGGGCTAAATAATGAGCAGTTCTTC. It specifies CASSSLAGGLNNEQFF.

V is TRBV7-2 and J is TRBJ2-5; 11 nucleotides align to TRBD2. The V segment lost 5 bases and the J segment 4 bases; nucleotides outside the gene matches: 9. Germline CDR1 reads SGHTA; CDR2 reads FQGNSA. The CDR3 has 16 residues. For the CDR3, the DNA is TGTGCCAGCAGCGTTAGCGGGGGGGGCCCGGGAGAGACCCAGTACTTC. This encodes CASSVSGGGPGETQYF.

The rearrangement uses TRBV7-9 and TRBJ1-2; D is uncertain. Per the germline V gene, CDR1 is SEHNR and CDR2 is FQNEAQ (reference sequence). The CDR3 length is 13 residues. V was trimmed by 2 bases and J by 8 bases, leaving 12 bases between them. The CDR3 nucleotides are TGTGCCAGCAGCTTATCCGAGACTCGGGGCTACACCTTC. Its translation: CASSLSETRGYTF.

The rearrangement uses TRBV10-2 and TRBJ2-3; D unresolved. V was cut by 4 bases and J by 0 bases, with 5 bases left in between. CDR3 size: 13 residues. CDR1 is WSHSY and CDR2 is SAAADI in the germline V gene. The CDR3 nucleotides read TGCGCCAGCAGTGGTCCTAGCACAGATACGCAGTATTTT. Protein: CASSGPSTDTQYF.

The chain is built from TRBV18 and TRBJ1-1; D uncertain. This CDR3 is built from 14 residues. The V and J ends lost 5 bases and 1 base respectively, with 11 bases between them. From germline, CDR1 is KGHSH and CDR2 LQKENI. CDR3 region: CASSVTGKNTEAFF. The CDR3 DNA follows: TGTGCCAGCTCAGTGACGGGGAAGAACACTGAAGCTTTCTTT.

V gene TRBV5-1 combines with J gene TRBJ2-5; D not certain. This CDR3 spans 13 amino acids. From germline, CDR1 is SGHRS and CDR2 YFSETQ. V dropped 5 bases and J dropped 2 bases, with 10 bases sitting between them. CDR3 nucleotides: TGCGCCAGCAGTACGACCGGGCAAGAGACCCAGTACTTC. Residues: CASSTTGQETQYF.

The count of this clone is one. The CDR3 DNA reads as TGTGCCAGCAGCCCCCCGGACAGGGTCTACGAGCAGTACTTC. This gives the protein CASSPPDRVYEQYF. This rearrangement joins TRBV7-2 to TRBJ2-7, with 8 bases lining up with TRBD1. With 5 bases clipped from V and 3 bases from J, the junction kept 6 bases outside the gene matches. Germline V lookup: CDR1 SGHTA, CDR2 FQGNSA. The CDR3 runs 14 residues.

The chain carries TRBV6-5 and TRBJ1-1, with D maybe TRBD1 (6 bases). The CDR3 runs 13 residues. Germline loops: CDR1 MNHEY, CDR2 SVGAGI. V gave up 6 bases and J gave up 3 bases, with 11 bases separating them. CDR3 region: CASSHRQDTEAFF. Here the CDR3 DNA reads TGTGCCAGCAGCCATCGACAGGACACTGAAGCTTTCTTT.

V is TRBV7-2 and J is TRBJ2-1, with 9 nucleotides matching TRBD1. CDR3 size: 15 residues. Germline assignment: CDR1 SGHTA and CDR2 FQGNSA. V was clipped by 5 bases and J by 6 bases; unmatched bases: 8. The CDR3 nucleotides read TGTGCCAGCAGCATTGGACAGGGGCGTCGCAATGAGCAGTTCTTC. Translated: CASSIGQGRRNEQFF.

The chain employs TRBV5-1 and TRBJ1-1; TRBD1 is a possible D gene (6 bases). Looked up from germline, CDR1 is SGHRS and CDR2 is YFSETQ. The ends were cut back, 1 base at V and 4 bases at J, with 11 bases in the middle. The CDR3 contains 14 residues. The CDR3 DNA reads TGCGCCAGCAGCTTGCAGGGGCGCGGCACTGAAGCTTTCTTT. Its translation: CASSLQGRGTEAFF.

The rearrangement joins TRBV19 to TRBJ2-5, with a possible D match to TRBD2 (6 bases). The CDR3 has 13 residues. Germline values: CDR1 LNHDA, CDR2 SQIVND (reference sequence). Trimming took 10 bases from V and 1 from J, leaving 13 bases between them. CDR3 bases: TGTGCCACCGAAGCCGGGGGCCAAGAGACCCAGTACTTC. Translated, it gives CATEAGGQETQYF.

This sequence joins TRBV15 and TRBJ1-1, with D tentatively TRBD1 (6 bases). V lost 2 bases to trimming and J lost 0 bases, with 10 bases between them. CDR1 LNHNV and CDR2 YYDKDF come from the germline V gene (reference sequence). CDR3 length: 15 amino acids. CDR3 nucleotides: TGTGCCACCAGCAGACGCAGGGACATGAACACTGAAGCTTTCTTT. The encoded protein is CATSRRRDMNTEAFF.

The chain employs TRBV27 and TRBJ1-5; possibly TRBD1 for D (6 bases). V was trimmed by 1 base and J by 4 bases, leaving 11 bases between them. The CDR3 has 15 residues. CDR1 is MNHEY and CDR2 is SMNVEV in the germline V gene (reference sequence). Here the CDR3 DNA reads TGTGCCAGCAGTTTATGGAGCAGGGGAAATCAGCCCCAGCATTTT. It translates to CASSLWSRGNQPQHF.

Written as DNA, the CDR3 is TGCGCCAGCAGCCTCCAGGGGGCGGTTAACACTGAAGCTTTCTTT. Its protein product is CASSLQGAVNTEAFF. This chain uses TRBV5-1 with TRBJ1-1, with TRBD1 identical over 8 bases. V was clipped by 4 bases and J by 2 bases; unmatched bases: 7. Germline-derived CDR1 and CDR2 are SGHRS and YFSETQ. This CDR3 has 15 amino acids.

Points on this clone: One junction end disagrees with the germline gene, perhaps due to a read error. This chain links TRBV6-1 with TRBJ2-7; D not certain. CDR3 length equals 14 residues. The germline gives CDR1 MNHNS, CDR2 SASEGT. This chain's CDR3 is CASSEVALSYEQYF. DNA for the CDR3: TGTGCCAGCAGTGAAGTAGCACTCTCCTACGAACAGTACTTC.